This T cell receptor (beta chain) was observed in a study of blood T cells in healthy people across ages. CDR1 is SEHNR, CDR2 FQNEAQ, per germline (reference sequence). The CDR3 length is 12 residues. Trimming pared 5 bases from V and 11 bases from J, leaving 15 bases between. Alongside a J-beta primer mix, a sample-barcoded 5' primer served in a second PCR lasting roughly 7 to 12 cycles. TCRdb processed the 5' RACE reads anew with MiXCR; each CDR3 protein has one entry. Of about 1.4 million distinct CDR3 sequences in the sample, roughly 64% are singletons; the top ten hold approximately 7%. This chain connects TRBV7-9 to TRBJ2-5, with D maybe TRBD2 (5 bases). This sequence was found in a man younger than 30 in good health. Source material: blood. The CDR3 is CASSPEGWEQYF. The CDR3 DNA reads as TGTGCCAGCAGCCCCGAAGGGTGGGAGCAGTACTTC.